The 31 T cell receptor beta chains below come from one sample, sequenced in a study of shared T cell receptors in the human thymus. Sequencing was performed with immunoSEQ multiplex PCR; in TCRdb, only in-frame clones are kept and a portion is missing. The sample lists roughly 710,000 clones; roughly 85% were seen once. This sample also appeared in a second study, on human thymus T cells.

Material for sequencing was thymocytes. These TCRs come from a girl under two years old with a congenital heart defect.

The gene calls are TRBV7-9 and TRBJ2-7; 9 positions match TRBD1. V shed 4 bases, J shed 4 bases, and the junction held 5 bases outside the gene matches. CDR1 and CDR2 from the germline V gene are SEHNR and FQNEAQ (reference sequence). The length of the CDR3 is 14 residues. CDR3 sequence: CASSYRTGDYEQYF. In DNA, the CDR3 is TGTGCCAGCAGCTATCGGACAGGGGATTACGAGCAGTACTTC.

The CDR3 sequence is CASIWQANTGELFF. CDR3 DNA: TGTGCCAGCATCTGGCAGGCCAACACCGGGGAGCTGTTTTTT. The chain is built from TRBV7-8 and TRBJ2-2; D call uncertain. Germline V gene lookup returns CDR1 SGHVS and CDR2 FQNEAQ. This CDR3 comprises 14 residues. Between the trimmed V and J ends, which lost 7 bases and 2 bases, there was a span of 11 bases.

J is TRBJ1-2 and V is TRBV9; D not resolved. Germline-derived CDR1 and CDR2 are SGDLS and YYNGEE. The CDR3 runs 14 residues. V was shortened by 3 bases and J by 4 bases, with 13 bases between the two germline ends. As DNA, the CDR3 is TGTGCCAGCAGCGCCTGGAGAGTTGGCTATGGCTACACCTTC. Encoded protein: CASSAWRVGYGYTF.

The chain joins TRBV19 to TRBJ2-7; TRBD2 matches at 9 bases. Trimming at V came to 3 bases and at J to 2 bases, leaving 8 bases not matched to a gene. The CDR3 is made up of 16 amino acids. Germline CDR1 is LNHDA and CDR2 is SQIVND (reference sequence). CDR3 sequence reads: CASSIQLAGGAYEQYF. CDR3 coding DNA: TGTGCCAGTAGTATCCAGTTGGCGGGGGGGGCCTACGAGCAGTACTTC.

The rearrangement uses TRBV2 and TRBJ1-1; the match to TRBD1 covers 8 bases. The CDR3 has 11 residues. The germline CDR1 and CDR2 sequences are SNHLY and FYNNEI. The V segment lost 5 bases and the J segment 11 bases; nucleotides outside the gene matches: 4. This CDR3 reads CASSPQGGAFF. In DNA form, the CDR3 reads TGTGCCAGCAGTCCACAGGGGGGGGCTTTCTTT.

The chain has TRBV28 and TRBJ1-4; D might be TRBD1 (6 bases). Germline CDR1 and CDR2: MDHEN and SYDVKM. The length of the CDR3 is 17 residues. V was pared by 5 bases and J by 5 bases, with 21 bases between. CDR3 sequence reads: CASSPILHRAGNEKLFF. CDR3 nucleotides: TGTGCCAGCAGTCCGATTCTACACAGGGCCGGAAATGAAAAACTGTTTTTT.

The CDR3 DNA follows: TGTGCCAGCTCACCTGTGAGGCACAGGGAGTCCGCTGAAGCTTTCTTT. It yields the protein CASSPVRHRESAEAFF. V usage is TRBV18 and J usage is TRBJ1-1; perhaps TRBD1 as D (6 bases). The ends were cut back, 3 bases at V and 6 bases at J, with 20 bases in the middle. CDR1 and CDR2 (germline): KGHSH, LQKENI. The CDR3 sequence is 16 residues long.

The rearrangement joins TRBV27 to TRBJ1-6; TRBD1 matches 7 bases. This CDR3 comprises 16 residues. With V trimmed by 4 bases and J by 7 bases, 10 bases remained unmatched. Germline CDR1 is MNHEY and CDR2 is SMNVEV (reference sequence). The DNA of the CDR3 is TGTGCCAGCAGTTCCAGGGACAGTGTGTCGAATTCACCCCTCCACTTT. Protein: CASSSRDSVSNSPLHF.

This chain links TRBV2 with TRBJ2-7; TRBD1 agrees at 7 bases. With V trimmed by 3 bases and J by 7 bases, 18 bases remained unmatched. This CDR3 contains 17 residues. Germline lookup yields CDR1 SNHLY and CDR2 FYNNEI. This CDR3 reads CASSEGVQGQTSGEQYF. Here the CDR3 DNA reads TGTGCCAGCAGTGAGGGGGTTCAGGGACAGACCAGTGGGGAGCAGTACTTC.

The chain joins TRBV27 to TRBJ1-5, with D tentatively TRBD1 (5 bases). Trimming took off 6 bases at V and 0 bases at J, with 12 bases between the two ends. CDR3 length: 15 residues. From germline, CDR1 is MNHEY and CDR2 SMNVEV (reference sequence). CDR3 sequence reads: CASRQTGDSNQPQHF. The CDR3 nucleotides read TGTGCCAGCAGACAAACGGGGGATAGCAATCAGCCCCAGCATTTT.

This chain connects TRBV25-1 to TRBJ1-1; 9 bases map to TRBD1. J was trimmed by 5 bases and V by 1 base; bases with no gene match: 14. The CDR3 has 18 amino acids. CDR1 is MGHDK and CDR2 is SYGVNS in the germline V gene. CDR3 loop: CASSESGTGRTGKTEAFF. CDR3 DNA: TGTGCCAGCAGTGAATCCGGGACAGGGAGGACGGGAAAAACTGAAGCTTTCTTT.

J is TRBJ2-7 and V is TRBV6-6; 7 bases match TRBD1. Germline CDR1 reads MNHNY; CDR2 reads SVGAGI (reference sequence). This CDR3 is 15 amino acids long. V lost 5 bases and J lost 2; bases outside the gene matches: 9. The CDR3 coding sequence is TGTGCCAGCAGTCCCGGTCTGAGGGGGCCCTACGAGCAGTACTTC. Its protein product is CASSPGLRGPYEQYF.

The chain recombines TRBV27 with TRBJ2-7; no clear D. Between the trimmed V and J ends, which lost 6 bases and 6 bases, there was a span of 9 bases. Germline lookup yields CDR1 MNHEY and CDR2 SMNVEV (reference sequence). This CDR3 has 11 amino acids. This CDR3 reads CASRGPGEQYF. The DNA for the CDR3 is TGTGCCAGCAGGGGTCCGGGCGAGCAGTACTTC.

The V gene is TRBV27, the J gene TRBJ2-6; maybe TRBD1 (5 bases). This CDR3 is 17 amino acids long. V was pared by 0 bases and J by 2 bases, with 11 bases between. Looked up from germline, CDR1 is MNHEY and CDR2 is SMNVEV (reference sequence). The CDR3 spells CASSLSRASPGANVLTF. CDR3 coding DNA: TGTGCCAGCAGTTTATCCAGGGCAAGTCCTGGGGCCAACGTCCTGACTTTC.

A few counts support this clone. The gene calls are TRBV5-1 and TRBJ1-2; 7 bases are shared with TRBD1. Germline assignment: CDR1 SGHRS and CDR2 YFSETQ. This CDR3 comprises 17 residues. The junction had 16 bases not matched to a gene; V was cut back by 2 bases and J by 6 bases. The CDR3 DNA sequence: TGCGCCAGCAGCTTATCCAGCCAACCGACAGGGTCGGATGGCTACACCTTC. Translated: CASSLSSQPTGSDGYTF.

The chain employs TRBV19 and TRBJ2-5, with 10 bases that match TRBD1. The V gene end was trimmed by 1 base and the J gene end by 5 bases; junction bases not matched to a gene: 7. Germline loops: CDR1 LNHDA, CDR2 SQIVND (reference sequence). The CDR3 spans 16 residues. The CDR3 region has the DNA TGTGCCAGTAGTATAGTAAGGGACAGGGGCCGGGAGACCCAGTACTTC. This codes for CASSIVRDRGRETQYF.

The V gene is TRBV7-9, the J gene TRBJ2-1; 7 positions match TRBD2. Germline assignment: CDR1 SEHNR and CDR2 FQNEAQ (reference sequence). The CDR3 has 16 residues. The V gene end was trimmed by 5 bases and the J gene end by 2 bases; junction bases not matched to a gene: 9. The CDR3 sequence is CASSHREAVPYNEQFF. Written as DNA, the CDR3 is TGTGCCAGCAGCCATCGGGAGGCAGTGCCCTACAATGAGCAGTTCTTC.

The CDR3 sequence: CASTPPQGTGEQYF. As DNA, the CDR3 is TGTGCCAGCACCCCCCCACAGGGGACGGGCGAGCAGTACTTC. The V call is TRBV7-9, the J call TRBJ2-7, with 7 bases aligning to TRBD1. Germline CDR1 SEHNR, CDR2 FQNEAQ (reference sequence). This CDR3 is 14 amino acids long. V shed 7 bases and J 6 bases; nucleotides not matched to a gene: 12.

The CDR3 protein is CAFEEESSYNSPLHF. CDR3 DNA: TGTGCCTTCGAGGAGGAGAGCTCCTATAATTCACCCCTCCACTTT. The J gene is TRBJ1-6, the V gene TRBV2, with unresolved D. This CDR3 comprises 15 residues. The V gene lost 11 bases and the J gene lost 0 bases, with 14 bases spanning the gap. Looked up from germline, CDR1 is SNHLY and CDR2 is FYNNEI.

The rearrangement joins TRBV29-1 to TRBJ2-2, with 7 bases aligning to TRBD2. The CDR3 consists of 12 residues. From germline, CDR1 is SQVTM and CDR2 ANQGSEA. With 3 bases clipped from V and 6 bases from J, the junction kept 1 base outside the gene matches. The CDR3 loop reads CSVDGGAGELFF. The CDR3 DNA follows: TGCAGCGTTGATGGGGGGGCCGGGGAGCTGTTTTTT.

The J gene is TRBJ2-7, the V gene TRBV6-5; D gene uncertain. Trimming removed 6 bases from V and 0 bases from J, with 9 bases in between. CDR3 length: 13 amino acids. Germline values: CDR1 MNHEY, CDR2 SVGAGI. This chain's CDR3 is CASSLEFSYEQYF. The CDR3 bases are TGTGCCAGCAGCCTAGAGTTCTCCTACGAGCAGTACTTC.

The J gene is TRBJ2-1, the V gene TRBV6-5; D perhaps matches TRBD2 (5 bases). CDR1 MNHEY and CDR2 SVGAGI come from the germline V gene. CDR3 length: 13 amino acids. Trimming took 8 bases from V and 12 from J, leaving 20 bases between them. CDR3 DNA sequence: TGTGCCAGCTCGCGGGCACCGCCTCTTGGGCAGTTCTTC. Residues: CASSRAPPLGQFF.

V gene TRBV4-3 combines with J gene TRBJ1-2, with 10 bases aligning to TRBD1. After removal of 1 base from V and 4 bases from J, the junction contained 6 bases not matched to a gene. The germline V gene has CDR1 LGHNA and CDR2 YSLEER. This CDR3 has 16 residues. The CDR3 loop reads CASSQALRDRGYGYTF. The CDR3 nucleotides are TGCGCCAGCAGCCAAGCCCTCCGGGACAGGGGCTATGGCTACACCTTC.

The rearrangement joins TRBV19 to TRBJ1-2; possibly TRBD1 for D (5 bases). CDR1 is LNHDA, CDR2 SQIVND, per germline (reference sequence). The V gene lost 3 bases and the J gene lost 6 bases, with 8 bases spanning the gap. This CDR3 is 12 amino acids long. CDR3 bases: TGTGCCAGTAGTATCAGGGTGAATGGCTACACCTTC. It specifies CASSIRVNGYTF.

The chain recombines TRBV5-5 with TRBJ1-5; TRBD1 matches 8 bases. There are 17 residues in the CDR3. J was trimmed by 0 bases and V by 4 bases; bases with no gene match: 9. CDR1 is SGHKS, CDR2 YYEKEE, per germline (reference sequence). The CDR3 bases are TGTGCCAGCAGCGGGGGGACAGGAACTTATAGCAATCAGCCCCAGCATTTT. Protein sequence: CASSGGTGTYSNQPQHF.

The chain links TRBV20-1 to TRBJ2-7; maybe TRBD1 (5 bases). The V and J ends lost 4 bases and 3 bases respectively, with 7 bases between them. CDR1 and CDR2 from the germline V gene are DFQATT and SNEGSKA (reference sequence). The CDR3 is made up of 11 amino acids. The CDR3 bases are TGCAGTGCTAAACAGGTCTACGAGCAGTACTTC. Translation: CSAKQVYEQYF.

The chain joins TRBV27 to TRBJ2-3, with D perhaps TRBD2 (6 bases). The V and J ends lost 5 bases and 0 bases respectively, with 15 bases between them. The CDR3 spans 16 residues. From germline, CDR1 is MNHEY and CDR2 SMNVEV (reference sequence). The DNA of the CDR3 is TGTGCCAGCAGTACGCTAGCGCTCTTAAGCACAGATACGCAGTATTTT. Protein product: CASSTLALLSTDTQYF.

The V call is TRBV19, the J call TRBJ2-7; tentatively, D is TRBD2 (5 bases). The CDR3 contains 17 residues. Trimming took off 3 bases at V and 3 bases at J, with 21 bases between the two ends. Germline-derived CDR1 and CDR2 are LNHDA and SQIVND (reference sequence). CDR3 nucleotide sequence: TGTGCCAGTAGTATGAGGAGGTGGGCAGAAACACGCTACGAGCAGTACTTC. Translating gives CASSMRRWAETRYEQYF.

The chain links TRBV10-2 to TRBJ2-3; D uncertain. CDR3 length: 17 residues. V was trimmed by 6 bases and J by 2 bases, leaving 21 bases between them. Germline V lookup: CDR1 WSHSY, CDR2 SAAADI. CDR3 DNA sequence: TGCGCCAGCAGAACCCCCTCCATCCACACACACACAGATACGCAGTATTTT. It codes for CASRTPSIHTHTDTQYF.

This clone was seen a few times. This chain uses TRBV10-2 with TRBJ1-5; D possibly corresponds to TRBD1 (5 bases). The germline V gene has CDR1 WSHSY and CDR2 SAAADI. The CDR3 spans 19 residues. The V gene lost 4 bases and the J gene lost 0 bases, with 22 bases spanning the gap. CDR3 in amino acids: CASSAAFGAGPYSNQPQHF. The DNA of the CDR3 is TGCGCCAGCAGTGCCGCCTTTGGGGCCGGACCCTATAGCAATCAGCCCCAGCATTTT.

This clone was seen a single time. V is TRBV7-2 and J is TRBJ2-4; D uncertain. The CDR3 covers 13 residues. The V end lost 7 bases, the J end lost 8 bases, and 15 bases lay between the germline ends. Germline values: CDR1 SGHTA, CDR2 FQGNSA. The CDR3 nucleotides are TGTGCCAGCAACATTCGAGACATGGACATTCAGTACTTC. It is translated as CASNIRDMDIQYF.